The 18 T cell receptor beta chains below all came from one sample that was sequenced in a study of blood T cell repertoires in COVID-19. Method: immunoSEQ multiplex PCR; TCRdb's copy keeps in-frame clones and lacks some. Of about 250,000 clones in the sample, roughly 80% were seen once. Sequenced: PBMCs or T cells enriched from blood (not recorded which). Every receptor here comes from a man aged 40-55 years who had been exposed to COVID-19.

This chain connects TRBV2 to TRBJ1-5; D is undetermined. The V end lost 7 bases, the J end lost 0 bases, and 10 bases lay between the germline ends. CDR1 is SNHLY, CDR2 FYNNEI, per germline. The CDR3 runs to 14 residues. The CDR3 loop reads CASTRIVSNQPQHF. DNA of the CDR3: TGTGCCAGCACTAGGATCGTTAGCAATCAGCCCCAGCATTTT.

The rearrangement uses TRBV9 and TRBJ1-3; D unclear. The CDR3 extends over 15 amino acids. Germline V gives CDR1 SGDLS, CDR2 YYNGEE. V gave up 2 bases and J gave up 8 bases, with 17 bases separating them. The CDR3 region is CASSVEGNRVDTIYF. The DNA of the CDR3 is TGTGCCAGCAGCGTCGAGGGAAACAGAGTAGACACCATATATTTT.

The rearrangement links TRBV10-3 to TRBJ2-1, with D perhaps matching TRBD1 (6 bases). The CDR3 has 13 residues. V lost 6 bases, J lost 0 bases, and 6 bases lay in between. Germline-derived CDR1 and CDR2 are ENHRY and SYGVKD. The CDR3 bases are TGTGCCATCAGGGACAGCTCCTACAATGAGCAGTTCTTC. Translation gives CAIRDSSYNEQFF.

This rearrangement joins TRBV28 to TRBJ1-2; D is ambiguous. The ends were cut back, 2 bases at V and 2 bases at J, with 9 bases in the middle. This CDR3 has 14 amino acids. From germline, CDR1 is MDHEN and CDR2 SYDVKM. In nucleotides, the CDR3 is TGTGCCAGCAGTTTAGCAGGAAGGAACTATGGCTACACCTTC. Amino acids: CASSLAGRNYGYTF.

This sequence joins TRBV6-6 and TRBJ1-3; possibly TRBD1 for D (6 bases). CDR1 MNHNY and CDR2 SVGAGI come from the germline V gene (reference sequence). The CDR3 contains 16 residues. V was clipped by 5 bases and J by 1 base, with 15 bases between them. The CDR3 loop reads CASSRQEWVSGNTIYF. In DNA, the CDR3 is TGTGCCAGCAGTCGACAGGAATGGGTGTCTGGAAACACCATATATTTT.

V usage is TRBV18 and J usage is TRBJ1-2; D is uncertain. The germline gives CDR1 KGHSH, CDR2 LQKENI. V dropped 0 bases and J dropped 8 bases, with 7 bases sitting between them. There are 12 residues in the CDR3. The CDR3 DNA reads TGTGCCAGCTCACCACCGACGCGGGGCTACACCTTC. It yields the protein CASSPPTRGYTF. The whole variable domain, filled in from reference TRBV18 and TRBJ1-2, reads NAGVMQNPRHLVRRRGQEARLRCSPMKGHSHVYWYRQLPEEGLKFMVYLQKENIIDESGMPKERFSAEFPKEGPSILRIQQVVRGDSAAYFCASSPPTRGYTFGSGTRLTVV.

The rearrangement links TRBV7-2 to TRBJ1-6; 7 bases are a match to TRBD1. Germline-derived CDR1 and CDR2 are SGHTA and FQGNSA. J lost 10 bases, V lost 3 bases, and 6 bases had no gene match. The length of the CDR3 is 14 residues. This CDR3 is CASSFRQGGSPLHF. The CDR3 nucleotides read TGTGCCAGCAGCTTTAGACAGGGTGGATCACCCCTCCACTTT.

This chain links TRBV24-1 with TRBJ1-2; TRBD1 might be the D (5 bases). The CDR3 has 12 residues. Germline values: CDR1 KGHDR, CDR2 SFDVKD. V was clipped by 4 bases and J by 8 bases, with 10 bases between them. In DNA, the CDR3 is TGTGCCACCAGTGAGGCAGGGTCAGGCTACACCTTC. Its protein product is CATSEAGSGYTF.

J is TRBJ2-3 and V is TRBV7-9, with TRBD2 matching 11 bases. J gave up 3 bases and V 6 bases, and 8 bases lay outside the gene matches. The length of the CDR3 is 16 residues. Germline V lookup: CDR1 SEHNR, CDR2 FQNEAQ (reference sequence). The CDR3 DNA is TGTGCCAGCAGTAATATTCCTAGCGGGAGGACAGATACGCAGTATTTT. It translates to CASSNIPSGRTDTQYF.

This clone was found a few times. The chain recombines TRBV6-5 with TRBJ2-3, with D possibly matching TRBD1 (6 bases). The CDR3 runs 13 residues. V shed 7 bases and J shed 2 bases, with 10 bases lying between them. The germline gives CDR1 MNHEY, CDR2 SVGAGI. For the CDR3, the DNA is TGTGCCAGCAAGAGGGGGACCACAGATACGCAGTATTTT. Translation: CASKRGTTDTQYF.

This chain uses TRBV20-1 with TRBJ2-1; 10 bases are a match to TRBD2. This CDR3 is built from 11 residues. Germline V gene sequence: CDR1 DFQATT, CDR2 SNEGSKA (reference sequence). The junction had 0 bases not matched to a gene; V was cut back by 6 bases and J by 7 bases. Here the CDR3 reads CSAGLANEQFF. In DNA form, the CDR3 reads TGCAGTGCGGGACTAGCGAATGAGCAGTTCTTC.

This sequence joins TRBV7-9 and TRBJ2-1, with 8 bases identical to TRBD1. Looked up from germline, CDR1 is SEHNR and CDR2 is FQNEAQ (reference sequence). CDR3 length: 15 residues. J was trimmed by 3 bases and V by 5 bases; bases with no gene match: 6. CDR3 bases: TGTGCCAGCAGCCACGACAGGGGTAACTACAATGAGCAGTTCTTC. This encodes CASSHDRGNYNEQFF.

V usage is TRBV19 and J usage is TRBJ2-1, with 12 bases matching TRBD1. V shed 4 bases and J 6 bases; nucleotides not matched to a gene: 10. The germline V gene encodes CDR1 LNHDA and CDR2 SQIVND (reference sequence). The CDR3 spans 17 residues. The CDR3 loop reads CASSTRMPGQGANEQFF. The CDR3 DNA follows: TGTGCCAGTAGTACCCGAATGCCGGGACAGGGGGCCAATGAGCAGTTCTTC.

This clone was observed once. This sequence joins TRBV7-8 and TRBJ2-1, with 7 nucleotides matching TRBD2. V lost 4 bases and J lost 6; bases outside the gene matches: 9. CDR1 and CDR2 (germline): SGHVS, FQNEAQ. The CDR3 runs to 15 residues. CDR3: CASSSTSRIPNEQFF. As DNA, the CDR3 is TGTGCCAGCAGCTCGACTAGCCGAATACCCAATGAGCAGTTCTTC.

The chain is built from TRBV9 and TRBJ2-2, with 9 positions matching TRBD2. The CDR3 is 19 residues long. The germline CDR1 and CDR2 sequences are SGDLS and YYNGEE. J gave up 4 bases and V 3 bases, and 16 bases lay outside the gene matches. This chain's CDR3 is CASSGGAWAGGLGTGELFF. CDR3 coding DNA: TGTGCCAGCAGCGGAGGCGCCTGGGCGGGAGGGCTTGGCACCGGGGAGCTGTTTTTT.

V and J are TRBV10-1 and TRBJ2-1; 7 bases are a match to TRBD2. The J segment lost 9 bases and the V segment lost 1 base, leaving 15 bases of the junction unmatched. This CDR3 is built from 17 residues. Germline V gene lookup returns CDR1 WNHNN and CDR2 SYGVQD (reference sequence). CDR3 loop: CASSEFGQRGSAGEQFF. Written as DNA, the CDR3 is TGCGCCAGCAGTGAGTTTGGACAACGCGGGAGTGCGGGTGAGCAGTTCTTC.

The CDR3 reads CASSIDPAGLDTEAFF. The CDR3 DNA reads TGTGCCAGTAGTATAGATCCCGCGGGGCTGGACACTGAAGCTTTCTTT. The chain combines TRBV19 with TRBJ1-1; weak D call: TRBD1 (5 bases). Trimming removed 0 bases at V and 3 bases at J, with 14 bases between. CDR1 and CDR2 (germline): LNHDA, SQIVND (reference sequence). The CDR3 spans 16 residues.

This chain connects TRBV6-5 to TRBJ2-7; 14 positions match TRBD2. Trimming at V came to 5 bases and at J to 3 bases, leaving 3 bases not matched to a gene. This CDR3 spans 15 amino acids. CDR1 is MNHEY and CDR2 is SVGAGI in the germline V gene. The CDR3 DNA follows: TGTGCCAGCAGTCAGACTAGCGGGAGGGTCTACGAGCAGTACTTC. Amino acids: CASSQTSGRVYEQYF.